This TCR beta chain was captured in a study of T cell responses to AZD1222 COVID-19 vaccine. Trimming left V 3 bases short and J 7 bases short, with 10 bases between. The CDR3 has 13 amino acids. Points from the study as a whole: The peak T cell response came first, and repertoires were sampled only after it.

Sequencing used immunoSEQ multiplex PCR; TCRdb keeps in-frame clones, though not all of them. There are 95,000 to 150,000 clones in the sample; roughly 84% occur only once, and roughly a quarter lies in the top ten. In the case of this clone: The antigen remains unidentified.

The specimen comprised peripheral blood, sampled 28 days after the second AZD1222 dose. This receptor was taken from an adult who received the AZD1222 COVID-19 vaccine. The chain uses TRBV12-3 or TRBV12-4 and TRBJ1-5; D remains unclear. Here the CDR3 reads CASSLGVSQPQHF. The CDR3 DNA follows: TGTGCCAGCAGTTTGGGAGTCTCCCAGCCCCAGCATTTT.